These 10 T cell receptor beta chains were all obtained from the same sample, sequenced in a study of CD8+ T cells in alopecia areata (dated by TCRdb to the late 2010s). The time point label here, explained by the study, means: less than five weeks on oral tofacitinib. The label giving this sample's treatment or condition can be read as: oral pan-JAK inhibitor, 5-10 mg twice daily. The library was made by the immunoSEQ multiplex PCR assay. RNA was extracted from all samples and reverse transcribed into cDNA as template for TCR sequencing. TCRdb mirrors the immuneACCESS table, restricted to in-frame sequences. Some clones are absent from its copies; in checked studies, under half trace to an unresolved V gene, and the reason for the others is unknown. A total of over 200,000 clones appear in this sample, less than 65% of them only once. The biggest ten clones account for around 4% of the sample. Sequenced here: CD4+ T cells sorted from blood, sampled at week 4, from a patient treated with tofacitinib. The receptors were sampled from a human donor with alopecia areata.

This clone was counted a few times. The chain links TRBV29-1 to TRBJ1-2; 8 bases agree with TRBD1. Losses at the gene ends were 2 bases for V and 2 bases for J; bases not matched to a gene: 7. CDR1 is SQVTM and CDR2 is ANQGSEA in the germline V gene. CDR3 length: 15 residues. The DNA for the CDR3 is TGCAGCGTTGAATCCCTGAGGACAGGGAACTATGGCTACACCTTC. This encodes CSVESLRTGNYGYTF.

This chain links TRBV7-6 with TRBJ2-2; TRBD2 is a possible D gene (6 bases). The CDR3 length is 16 residues. Trimming pared 5 bases from V and 4 bases from J, leaving 17 bases between. Germline values: CDR1 SGHVS, CDR2 FNYEAQ. The CDR3 DNA reads TGTGCCAGCAGCGAAGTTACATGGCGGGGCACCGGGGAGCTGTTTTTT. Translated, it gives CASSEVTWRGTGELFF.

This clone was detected a few times. J is TRBJ2-5 and V is TRBV4-2; 11 nucleotides align to TRBD2. The CDR3 spans 15 residues. CDR1 and CDR2 from the germline V gene are LGHNA and YNFKEQ. With V trimmed by 5 bases and J by 5 bases, 7 bases remained unmatched. CDR3 nucleotides: TGTGCCAGCAGCTCTTTAGCGGGGGGGCCCGAGACCCAGTACTTC. It yields the protein CASSSLAGGPETQYF.

This chain connects TRBV5-6 to TRBJ1-2; D call uncertain. The CDR3 has 11 amino acids. Trimming pared 1 base from V and 6 bases from J, leaving 4 bases between. Germline CDR1 SGHDT, CDR2 YYEEEE. Written as DNA, the CDR3 is TGTGCCAGCAGCTTGTACCATGGCTACACCTTC. Its translation is CASSLYHGYTF. Filled out from reference TRBV5-6 and TRBJ1-2, the complete variable domain reads DAGVTQSPTHLIKTRGQQVTLRCSPKSGHDTVSWYQQALGQGPQFIFQYYEEEERQRGNFPDRFSGHQFPNYSSELNVNALLLGDSALYLCASSLYHGYTFGSGTRLTVV.

In this sample, this clone turned up once. The rearrangement joins TRBV6-1 to TRBJ1-5, with D unresolved. The CDR3 has 16 amino acids. V shed 4 bases and J shed 4 bases, with 17 bases lying between them. The germline CDR1 and CDR2 sequences are MNHNS and SASEGT. The CDR3 region has the DNA TGTGCCAGCAGTGTAGGCTTTGGAGGCCTAAATCAGCCCCAGCATTTT. This encodes CASSVGFGGLNQPQHF.

V usage is TRBV20-1 and J usage is TRBJ2-7; no definite D call. The length of the CDR3 is 11 residues. Trimming took off 1 base at V and 4 bases at J, with 5 bases between the two ends. Looked up from germline, CDR1 is DFQATT and CDR2 is SNEGSKA (reference sequence). CDR3 bases: TGCAGTGCTAGAGTCTCTTACGAGCAGTACTTC. It translates to CSARVSYEQYF.

This clone has only a few counts. The V and J genes are TRBV7-9 and TRBJ1-1; D ambiguous. Trimming removed 1 base at V and 4 bases at J, with 10 bases between. CDR3 length equals 14 residues. Germline V gene sequence: CDR1 SEHNR, CDR2 FQNEAQ (reference sequence). For the CDR3, the DNA is TGTGCCAGCAGCTTAGTTGCCCGGTTCACTGAAGCTTTCTTT. Its translation is CASSLVARFTEAFF.

This chain uses TRBV18 with TRBJ2-2, with a weak D call TRBD2 (5 bases). This CDR3 has 15 residues. Germline V CDR1 and CDR2: KGHSH, LQKENI. Trimming took off 2 bases at V and 0 bases at J, with 7 bases between the two ends. In DNA form, the CDR3 reads TGTGCCAGCTCACCAGGGGAGACGAACACCGGGGAGCTGTTTTTT. This gives the protein CASSPGETNTGELFF. The complete variable domain, with remaining parts taken from reference TRBV18 and TRBJ2-2, reads NAGVMQNPRHLVRRRGQEARLRCSPMKGHSHVYWYRQLPEEGLKFMVYLQKENIIDESGMPKERFSAEFPKEGPSILRIQQVVRGDSAAYFCASSPGETNTGELFFGEGSRLTVL.

This chain joins TRBV5-6 and TRBJ2-7; no reliable D call. The CDR3 runs to 14 residues. Trimming stripped 3 bases from V and 2 bases from J, with 12 bases between. Germline lookup yields CDR1 SGHDT and CDR2 YYEEEE. The DNA of the CDR3 is TGTGCCAGCAGCTCGTCCTTCAGCCCCTACGAGCAGTACTTC. This codes for CASSSSFSPYEQYF.

The rearrangement uses TRBV29-1 and TRBJ1-3, with a weak D call TRBD1 (5 bases). This CDR3 is built from 14 residues. Germline values: CDR1 SQVTM, CDR2 ANQGSEA. Trimming took off 6 bases at V and 2 bases at J, with 14 bases between the two ends. This CDR3 is CSVDQGMAGNTIYF. The CDR3 DNA is TGCAGCGTCGATCAGGGTATGGCTGGAAACACCATATATTTT.